The clone carrying this T cell receptor (beta chain) was seen more than once but under ten times. The target antigen is unknown. The primer mix had 60 Vbeta and 13 Jbeta primers. In the original processing: Later work found 80 million to 85 million unique TCR beta chains, with about 10 million shared. Method: immunoSEQ multiplex PCR; TCRdb's copy keeps in-frame clones and lacks some. D and trimming were read from the DNA, whereas the V and J calls and clone size are those reported in that table. Of around 140,000 clones in the sample, 60% to 80% were seen once. The data stem from a study of cytomegalovirus exposure and HLA in healthy donors. Study outcomes and limitations: Indistinguishable V segments, including TRBV6-2 and TRBV6-3, were excluded. In vitro checks showed that a few CMV-associated chains really do target CMV antigens.

V gave up 0 bases and J gave up 5 bases, with 12 bases separating them. Germline assignment: CDR1 LGHNA and CDR2 YSLEER. The CDR3 is made up of 15 amino acids. Sequences were obtained from PBMCs. This clonotype was sampled from a man in his fifties in good health and CMV-seropositive. V and J are TRBV4-3 and TRBJ2-3, with D unresolved. For the CDR3, the DNA is TGCGCCAGCAGCCAAGAAATCTTGTCGGGAGATACGCAGTATTTT. Its translation is CASSQEILSGDTQYF.